This paragraph reports one TCR beta chain. Antigen unknown. CDR1 DFQATT and CDR2 SNEGSKA come from the germline V gene (reference sequence). CDR3 length: 13 residues. The V gene lost 3 bases and the J gene lost 4 bases, with 10 bases spanning the gap. The sample is drawn from a study of blood T cells in healthy people across ages. Overall study findings and caveats: The long-lived group displayed more naive CD4+ cells, plus higher diversity, than the aged donors did. The CMV status of each donor remained undetermined, and this could have confounded shifts in expanded clonotypes.

The authors ran a second PCR of roughly 6 to 12 cycles using a sample-barcoded 5' primer and a J-beta primer mix. MiXCR, applied by TCRdb to the 5' RACE reads, yields one record per CDR3 protein. The sample consists of approximately 810,000 distinct CDR3 sequences, 29% of them appearing once. The sequence was collected from a woman aged 80 or over in good health. Source material: blood. The genes are TRBV20-1 and TRBJ1-5; tentative D call: TRBD1 (5 bases). The CDR3 sequence is CSARSEGNQPQHF. The CDR3 region has the DNA TGCAGTGCTAGGTCAGAGGGGAATCAGCCCCAGCATTTT.